This TCR beta chain was documented in a study of CD8 T cells in ankylosing spondylitis. CDR3 size: 17 residues. CDR1 SGDLS and CDR2 YYNGEE come from the germline V gene. V was clipped by 0 bases and J by 6 bases, with 19 bases between them. TCRdb passed the 5' RACE reads through MiXCR, listing each CDR3 protein once. Altogether under 7,500 distinct CDR3 sequences are present, roughly 2% being singletons, with the ten largest covering around half. At least ten counts were recorded for this clonotype. Specimen: blood, either unsorted or a sorted T cell fraction (not recorded which). This chain connects TRBV9 to TRBJ2-1, with D uncertain. The TCR was taken from a male donor with ankylosing spondylitis or in good health (not recorded which). The CDR3 sequence: CASSVATEERMGNEQFF. Here the CDR3 DNA reads TGTGCCAGCAGCGTAGCTACCGAAGAAAGAATGGGCAATGAGCAGTTCTTC.